This T cell receptor (beta chain) was sequenced in a study of identical twins. Study conclusions and caveats: There was more out-of-frame TCR alpha sharing in monozygotic twins than models estimated. The degree of excess twin sharing was weaker in beta out-of-frame sequences.

Template switching added a universal primer binding site, and final cDNA carried unique molecular identifiers. From the 5' RACE reads, TCRdb called clonotypes with MiXCR, one entry per CDR3 protein. The sample includes roughly 690,000 distinct CDR3 sequences, 21% of them seen just once. This CDR3 has 15 amino acids. The germline CDR1 and CDR2 sequences are SEHNR and FQNEAQ (reference sequence). Unmatched junction bases numbered 4, after V lost 1 base and J lost 3 bases. This clonotype was counted at least ten times. The target antigen is unknown. This sample also belongs to another study, concerning T cells expressing NK-cell markers. That paper adds: Eight donors were sequenced, seven testing HCMV-seropositive and one testing seronegative.

Sequencing input: PBMCs. The J gene is TRBJ2-5, the V gene TRBV7-9, with 8 nucleotides matching TRBD2. The receptor was isolated from a woman younger than 30 in good health. CDR3 DNA: TGTGCCAGCAGCTTAGGGATAGCGGGAAAAGAGACCCAGTACTTC. It is translated as CASSLGIAGKETQYF.